This TCR beta chain was identified during a study of blood T cells in healthy people across ages. From germline, CDR1 is DFQATT and CDR2 SNEGSKA (reference sequence). Trimming removed 6 bases from V and 0 bases from J, with 11 bases in between. The CDR3 extends over 13 amino acids. Then a second PCR, running about 6 to 12 cycles, was carried out with a sample-barcoded 5' primer and a J-beta primer mix. MiXCR was run by TCRdb on the 5' RACE reads, yielding one entry per CDR3 protein. The table includes hundreds of thousands of distinct CDR3 sequences, 20% to 25% detected once. The J gene is TRBJ1-1, the V gene TRBV20-1, with D hard to call. This clonotype was obtained from a man aged 65 to 79 in good health. The sample taken for sequencing was blood. The CDR3 region is CSAPVGMNTEAFF. The DNA of the CDR3 is TGCAGTGCCCCCGTGGGAATGAACACTGAAGCTTTCTTT.